This T cell receptor beta chain was identified in a study of blood T cell repertoires in COVID-19. Turning to the study itself: The analysed material was cDNA or gDNA that came from T cells, B-cell-depleted T cells, or PBMCs.

Per the original data handling: Scientists estimated how many nucleated cells there were by amplifying reference gene primers. Libraries were prepared by immunoSEQ multiplex PCR; TCRdb keeps only in-frame clonotypes and omits some of them. The V and J calls and clone size were taken over from that table, and D and trimming were inferred from the DNA. The sample has 90,000 to 140,000 clones; 80% to 85% are singletons. The CDR3 runs 15 residues. Germline CDR1 SNHLY, CDR2 FYNNEI. J was trimmed by 0 bases and V by 7 bases; bases with no gene match: 8. This clonotype originated in a man at least 80 years old with acute or convalescent COVID-19. The rearrangement links TRBV2 to TRBJ1-2; TRBD1 aligns across 7 bases. Input material: peripheral blood. In DNA form, the CDR3 reads TGTGCCAGCACTGACCGGGACAGCTCTAACTATGGCTACACCTTC. It yields the protein CASTDRDSSNYGYTF. Filled out from reference TRBV2 and TRBJ1-2, the complete variable domain reads EPEVTQTPSHQVTQMGQEVILRCVPISNHLYFYWYRQILGQKVEFLVSFYNNEISEKSEIFDDQFSVERPDGSNFTLKIRSTKLEDSAMYFCASTDRDSSNYGYTFGSGTRLTVV.